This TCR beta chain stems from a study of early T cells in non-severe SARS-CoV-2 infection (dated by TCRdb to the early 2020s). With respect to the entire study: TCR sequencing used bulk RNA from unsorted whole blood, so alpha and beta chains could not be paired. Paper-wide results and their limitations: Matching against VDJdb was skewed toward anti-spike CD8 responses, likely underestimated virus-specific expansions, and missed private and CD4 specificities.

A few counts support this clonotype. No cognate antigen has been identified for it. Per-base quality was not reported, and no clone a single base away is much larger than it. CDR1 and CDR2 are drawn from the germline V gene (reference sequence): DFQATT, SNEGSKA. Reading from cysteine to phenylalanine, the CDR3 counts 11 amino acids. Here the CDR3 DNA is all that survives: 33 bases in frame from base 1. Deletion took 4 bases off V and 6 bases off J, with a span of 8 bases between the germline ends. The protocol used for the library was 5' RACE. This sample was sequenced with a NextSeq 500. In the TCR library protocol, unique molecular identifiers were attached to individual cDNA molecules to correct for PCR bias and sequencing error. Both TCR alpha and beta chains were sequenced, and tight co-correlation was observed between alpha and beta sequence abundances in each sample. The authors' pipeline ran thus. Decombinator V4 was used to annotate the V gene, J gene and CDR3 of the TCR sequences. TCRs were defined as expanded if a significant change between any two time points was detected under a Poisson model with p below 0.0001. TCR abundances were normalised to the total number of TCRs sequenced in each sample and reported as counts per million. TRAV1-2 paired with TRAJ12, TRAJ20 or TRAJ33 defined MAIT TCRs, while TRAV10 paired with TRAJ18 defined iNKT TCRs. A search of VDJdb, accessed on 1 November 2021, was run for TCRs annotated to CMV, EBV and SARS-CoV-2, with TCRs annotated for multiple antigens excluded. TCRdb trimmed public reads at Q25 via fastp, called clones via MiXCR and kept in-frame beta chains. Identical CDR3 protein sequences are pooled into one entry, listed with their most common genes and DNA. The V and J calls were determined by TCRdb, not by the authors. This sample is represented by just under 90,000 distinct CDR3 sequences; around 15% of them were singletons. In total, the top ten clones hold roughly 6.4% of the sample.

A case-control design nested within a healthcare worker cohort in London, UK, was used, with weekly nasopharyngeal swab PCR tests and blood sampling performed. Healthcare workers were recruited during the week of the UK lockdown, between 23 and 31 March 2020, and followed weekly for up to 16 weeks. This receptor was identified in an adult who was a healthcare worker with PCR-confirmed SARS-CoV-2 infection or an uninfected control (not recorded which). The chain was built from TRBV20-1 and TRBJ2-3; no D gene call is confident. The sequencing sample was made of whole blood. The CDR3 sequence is CSATYSDTQYF. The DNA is TGCAGTGCTACTTATTCCGATACGCAGTATTTT.